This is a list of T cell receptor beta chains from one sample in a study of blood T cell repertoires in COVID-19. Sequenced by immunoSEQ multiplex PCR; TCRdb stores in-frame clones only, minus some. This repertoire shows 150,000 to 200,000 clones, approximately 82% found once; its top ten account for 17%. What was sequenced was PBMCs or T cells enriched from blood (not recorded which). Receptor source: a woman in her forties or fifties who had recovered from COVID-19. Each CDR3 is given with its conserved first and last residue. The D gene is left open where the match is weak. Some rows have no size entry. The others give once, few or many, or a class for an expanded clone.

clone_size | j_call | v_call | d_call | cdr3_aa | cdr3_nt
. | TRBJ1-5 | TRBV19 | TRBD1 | CASRPGTGQYSNQPQHF | TGTGCCAGTAGACCCGGGACAGGGCAATATAGCAATCAGCCCCAGCATTTT
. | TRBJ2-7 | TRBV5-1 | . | CASSLEGEAYEQYF | TGCGCCAGCAGCTTGGAAGGGGAAGCTTACGAGCAGTACTTC
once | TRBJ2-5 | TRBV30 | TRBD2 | CALRLAGGPQETQYF | TGTGCCTTGAGACTAGCGGGAGGGCCCCAAGAGACCCAGTACTTC
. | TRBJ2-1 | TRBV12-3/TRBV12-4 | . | CASSEGPRGEFF | TGTGCCAGCAGTGAGGGCCCCCGAGGAGAGTTCTTC
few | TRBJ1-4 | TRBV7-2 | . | CASSPDSGDYNEKLFF | TGTGCCAGCAGCCCCGACTCCGGCGACTATAATGAAAAACTGTTTTTT
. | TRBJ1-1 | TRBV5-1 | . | CANKFISPGSNTEAFF | TGCGCCAACAAATTCATCTCACCAGGCTCGAACACTGAAGCTTTCTTT
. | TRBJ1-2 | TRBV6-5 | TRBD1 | CASSYAGQGAGGYTF | TGTGCCAGCAGTTACGCGGGACAGGGGGCGGGAGGCTACACCTTC
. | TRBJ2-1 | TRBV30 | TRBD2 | CAWRAGTSTYNEQFF | TGTGCCTGGAGGGCTGGGACTAGCACCTACAATGAGCAGTTCTTC
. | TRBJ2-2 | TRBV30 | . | CAWSVTAGELFF | TGTGCCTGGAGTGTCACTGCCGGGGAGCTGTTTTTT
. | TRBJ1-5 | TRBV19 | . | CASSMRESGQPQHF | TGTGCCAGTAGTATGCGGGAAAGTGGTCAGCCCCAGCATTTT
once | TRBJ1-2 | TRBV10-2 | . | CASSDPTSGYTF | TGCGCCAGCAGCGACCCGACATCTGGCTACACCTTC
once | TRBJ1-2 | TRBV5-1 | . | CASSSEAQEGGYTF | TGCGCCAGCAGCTCCGAGGCACAGGAAGGGGGCTACACCTTC
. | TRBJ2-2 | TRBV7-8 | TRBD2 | CASSGHLAGVGNTGELFF | TGTGCCAGCAGCGGGCATTTAGCGGGAGTGGGGAACACCGGGGAGCTGTTTTTT
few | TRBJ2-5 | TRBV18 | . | CASSPRSGRETQYF | TGTGCCAGCTCACCACGGTCAGGTCGGGAGACCCAGTACTTC
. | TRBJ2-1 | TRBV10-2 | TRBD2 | CASSESVLAGGDEQFF | TGCGCCAGCAGTGAGTCGGTGTTAGCGGGAGGCGATGAGCAGTTCTTC
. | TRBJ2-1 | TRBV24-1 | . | CATSDPLDEQFF | TGTGCCACCAGTGATCCCCTCGATGAGCAGTTCTTC
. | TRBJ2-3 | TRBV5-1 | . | CASSSLEGTDTQYF | TGCGCCAGCAGCTCACTAGAGGGCACAGATACGCAGTATTTT
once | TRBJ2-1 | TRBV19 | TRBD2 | CASRSPGGGDNEQFF | TGTGCCAGTAGGAGTCCGGGGGGTGGGGACAATGAGCAGTTCTTC
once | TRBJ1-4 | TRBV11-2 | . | CASSLSPRGSNEKLFF | TGTGCCAGCAGCTTGAGCCCCAGGGGAAGTAATGAAAAACTGTTTTTT
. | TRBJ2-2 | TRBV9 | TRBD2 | CASQREFTGELFF | TGTGCCAGCCAGCGGGAGTTCACCGGGGAGCTGTTTTTT
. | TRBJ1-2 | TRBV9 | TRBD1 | CASSPGTEDGYTF | TGTGCCAGCAGCCCCGGGACAGAAGATGGCTACACCTTC
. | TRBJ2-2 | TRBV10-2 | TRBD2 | CASSESGLAAGELFF | TGCGCCAGCAGTGAGTCCGGACTAGCTGCCGGGGAGCTGTTTTTT
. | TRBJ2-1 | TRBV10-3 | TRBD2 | CAISELRLALNNEQFF | TGTGCCATCAGTGAGTTGCGACTAGCTCTAAACAATGAGCAGTTCTTC
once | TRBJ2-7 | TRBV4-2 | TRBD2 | CASSHTGGPYYEQYF | TGTGCCAGCAGCCACACGGGAGGGCCCTACTACGAGCAGTACTTC
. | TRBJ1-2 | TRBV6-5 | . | CASSPDSSFYGYTF | TGTGCCAGCAGTCCCGACAGTTCCTTCTATGGCTACACCTTC
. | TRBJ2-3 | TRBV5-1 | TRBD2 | CASSLAASGKTDTQYF | TGCGCCAGCAGCTTGGCCGCTAGCGGGAAGACAGATACGCAGTATTTT
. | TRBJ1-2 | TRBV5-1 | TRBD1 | CASSSGQLYGYTF | TGCGCCAGCAGCTCGGGACAGCTCTATGGCTACACCTTC